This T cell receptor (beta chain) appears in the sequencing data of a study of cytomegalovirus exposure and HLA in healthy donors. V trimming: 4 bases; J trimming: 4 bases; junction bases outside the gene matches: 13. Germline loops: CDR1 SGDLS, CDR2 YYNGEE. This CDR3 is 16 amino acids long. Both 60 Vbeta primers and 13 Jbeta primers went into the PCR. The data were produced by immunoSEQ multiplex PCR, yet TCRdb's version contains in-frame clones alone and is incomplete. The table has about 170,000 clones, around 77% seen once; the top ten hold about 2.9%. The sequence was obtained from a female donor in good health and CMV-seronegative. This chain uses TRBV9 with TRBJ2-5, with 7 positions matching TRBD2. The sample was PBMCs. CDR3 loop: CASSPGGGSGAETQYF. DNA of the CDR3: TGTGCCAGCAGCCCAGGAGGCGGGAGCGGTGCAGAGACCCAGTACTTC.